This TCR beta chain emerged from a study of T-cell memory formation after mild COVID-19. The CDR3 contains 13 residues. Germline CDR1 reads LGHNA; CDR2 reads YSLEER. Deletions cut 0 bases from V and 1 base from J, with 3 bases between. Constant-segment primers and 5'RACE yielded cDNA libraries for TCR alpha and TCR beta, each carrying sample barcodes and UMIs. TCRdb itself ran the 5' RACE reads through MiXCR, one entry per CDR3 protein. The table shows 550,000 to 650,000 distinct CDR3 sequences, with roughly 17% occurring only once. This clonotype came up a few times. The sequenced sample consisted of PBMCs or a T cell subset sorted from them (not recorded which). The receptor was derived from an adult woman who had mild COVID-19 (a few samples of this study predate the infection). Cell type and time point are not known. The chain recombines TRBV4-3 with TRBJ2-5, with D hard to call. The CDR3 DNA sequence: TGCGCCAGCAGCCAAGATCTCCAAGAGACCCAGTACTTC. Protein product: CASSQDLQETQYF.